The T cell receptor beta chain under discussion was sequenced for a study of CD8 T cells in ankylosing spondylitis. Germline assignment: CDR1 ENHRY and CDR2 SYGVKD. With 6 bases clipped from V and 3 bases from J, the junction kept 4 bases outside the gene matches. The CDR3 runs to 15 residues. TCRdb reprocessed the 5' RACE reads with MiXCR, giving one entry per CDR3 protein. The sample records around 250,000 distinct CDR3 sequences, 32% being singletons. Study-wide findings and caveats: Disease-associated clones were CD8+ and fairly uncommon in peripheral blood.

This clonotype was seen only a few times. As yet, its antigen is unknown. The TCR originated in a male donor with ankylosing spondylitis or in good health (not recorded which). What was sequenced was blood, either unsorted or a sorted T cell fraction (not recorded which). The chain joins TRBV10-3 to TRBJ2-3; TRBD2 aligns across 12 bases. CDR3 residues: CAISATSGGTDTQYF. In DNA, the CDR3 is TGTGCCATCAGCGCGACTAGCGGGGGAACAGATACGCAGTATTTT.